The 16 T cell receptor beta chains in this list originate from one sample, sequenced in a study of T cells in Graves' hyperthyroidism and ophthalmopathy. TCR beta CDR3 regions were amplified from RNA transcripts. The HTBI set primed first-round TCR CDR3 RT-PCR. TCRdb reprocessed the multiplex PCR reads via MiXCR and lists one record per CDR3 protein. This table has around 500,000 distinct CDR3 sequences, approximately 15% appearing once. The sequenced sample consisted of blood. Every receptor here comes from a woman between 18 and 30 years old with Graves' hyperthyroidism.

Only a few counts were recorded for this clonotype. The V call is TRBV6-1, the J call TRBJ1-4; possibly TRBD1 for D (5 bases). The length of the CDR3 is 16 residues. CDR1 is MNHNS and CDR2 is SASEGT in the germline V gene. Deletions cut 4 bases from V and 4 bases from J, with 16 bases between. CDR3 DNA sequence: TGTGCCAGCAGTGGGTTAGGGGCAGGCCTTAATGAAAAACTGTTTTTT. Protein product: CASSGLGAGLNEKLFF.

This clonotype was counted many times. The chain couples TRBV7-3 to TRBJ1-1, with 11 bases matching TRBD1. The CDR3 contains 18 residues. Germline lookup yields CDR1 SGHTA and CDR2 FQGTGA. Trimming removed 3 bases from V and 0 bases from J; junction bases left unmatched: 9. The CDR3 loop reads CASSLYGDRGIMNTEAFF. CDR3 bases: TGTGCCAGCAGCTTGTATGGGGACAGGGGGATAATGAACACTGAAGCTTTCTTT. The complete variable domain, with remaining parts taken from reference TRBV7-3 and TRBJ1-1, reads GAGVSQTPSNKVTEKGKYVELRCDPISGHTALYWYRQSLGQGPEFLIYFQGTGAADDSGLPNDRFFAVRPEGSVSTLKIQRTERGDSAVYLCASSLYGDRGIMNTEAFFGQGTRLTVV.

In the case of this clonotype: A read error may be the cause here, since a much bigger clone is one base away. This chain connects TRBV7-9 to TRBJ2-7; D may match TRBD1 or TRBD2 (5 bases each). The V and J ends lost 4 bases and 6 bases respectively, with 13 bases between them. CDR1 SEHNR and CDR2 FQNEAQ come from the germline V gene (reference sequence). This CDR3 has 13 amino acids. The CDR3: CASSSRQGREQYF. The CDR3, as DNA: TGTGCCAGCAGCTCAAGGCAGGGACGCGAGCAGTACTTC.

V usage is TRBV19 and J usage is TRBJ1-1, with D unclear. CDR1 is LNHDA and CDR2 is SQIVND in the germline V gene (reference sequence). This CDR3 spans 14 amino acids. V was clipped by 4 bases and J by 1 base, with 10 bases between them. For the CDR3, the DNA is TGTGCCAGTAGTAAAAGTAATAGGAACACTGAAGCTTTCTTT. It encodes CASSKSNRNTEAFF.

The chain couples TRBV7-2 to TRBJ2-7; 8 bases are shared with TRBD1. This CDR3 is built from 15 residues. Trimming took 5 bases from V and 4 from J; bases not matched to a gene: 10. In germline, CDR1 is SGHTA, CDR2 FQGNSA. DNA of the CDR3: TGTGCCAGCAGCCCGTTCGGACAGGGAACGTACGAGCAGTACTTC. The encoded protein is CASSPFGQGTYEQYF.

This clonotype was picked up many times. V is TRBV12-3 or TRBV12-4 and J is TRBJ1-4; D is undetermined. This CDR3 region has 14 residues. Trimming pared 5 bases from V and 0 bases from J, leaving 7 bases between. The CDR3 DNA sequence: TGTGCCAGCAGTCCAACCTCAACTAATGAAAAACTGTTTTTT. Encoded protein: CASSPTSTNEKLFF.

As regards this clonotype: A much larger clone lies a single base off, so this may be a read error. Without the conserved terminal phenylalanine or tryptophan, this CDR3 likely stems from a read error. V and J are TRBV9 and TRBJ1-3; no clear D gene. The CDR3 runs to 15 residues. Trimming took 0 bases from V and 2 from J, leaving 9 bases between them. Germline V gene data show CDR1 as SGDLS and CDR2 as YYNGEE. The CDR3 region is CASSVAVGAGNTIYL. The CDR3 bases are TGTGCCAGCAGCGTAGCTGTGGGAGCTGGAAACACCATATATTTG.

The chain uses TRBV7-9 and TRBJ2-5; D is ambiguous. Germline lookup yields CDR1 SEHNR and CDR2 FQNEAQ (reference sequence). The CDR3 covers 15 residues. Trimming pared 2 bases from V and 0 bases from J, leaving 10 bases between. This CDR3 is CASSLSSFYQETQYF. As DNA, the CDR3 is TGTGCCAGCAGCTTAAGCTCTTTTTACCAAGAGACCCAGTACTTC.

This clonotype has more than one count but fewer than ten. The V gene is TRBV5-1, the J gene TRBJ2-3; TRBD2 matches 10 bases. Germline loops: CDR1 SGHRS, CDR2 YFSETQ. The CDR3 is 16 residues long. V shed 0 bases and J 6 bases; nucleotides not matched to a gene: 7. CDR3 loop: CASSLEGSGRLDTQYF. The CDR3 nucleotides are TGCGCCAGCAGCTTGGAAGGTAGCGGGAGGTTGGATACGCAGTATTTT.

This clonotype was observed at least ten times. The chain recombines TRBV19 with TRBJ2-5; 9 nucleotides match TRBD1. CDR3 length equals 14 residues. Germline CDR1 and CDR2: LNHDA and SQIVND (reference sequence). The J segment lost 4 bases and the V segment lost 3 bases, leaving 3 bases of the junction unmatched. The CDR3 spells CASSMGQGRETQYF. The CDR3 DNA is TGTGCCAGTAGTATGGGACAGGGACGAGAGACCCAGTACTTC.

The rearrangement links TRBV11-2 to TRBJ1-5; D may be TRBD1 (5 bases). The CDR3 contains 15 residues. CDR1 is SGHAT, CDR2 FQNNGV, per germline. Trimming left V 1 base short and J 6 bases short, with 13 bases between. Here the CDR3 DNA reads TGTGCCAGCAGCTTAGGACCAGGGAGTACTCAGCCCCAGCATTTT. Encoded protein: CASSLGPGSTQPQHF.

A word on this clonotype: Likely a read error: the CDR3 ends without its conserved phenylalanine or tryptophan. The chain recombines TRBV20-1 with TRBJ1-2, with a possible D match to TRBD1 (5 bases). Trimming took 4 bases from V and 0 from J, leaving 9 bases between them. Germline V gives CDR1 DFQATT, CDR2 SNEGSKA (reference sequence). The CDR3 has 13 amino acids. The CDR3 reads CSATGSANYGYTL. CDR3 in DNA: TGCAGTGCTACAGGGTCAGCTAACTATGGCTACACCCTC.

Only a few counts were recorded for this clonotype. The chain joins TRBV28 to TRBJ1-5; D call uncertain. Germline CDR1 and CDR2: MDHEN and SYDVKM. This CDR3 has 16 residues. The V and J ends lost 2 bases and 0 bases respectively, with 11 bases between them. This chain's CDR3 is CASSLAHDYSNQPQHF. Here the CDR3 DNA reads TGTGCCAGCAGTTTAGCCCACGATTATAGCAATCAGCCCCAGCATTTT.

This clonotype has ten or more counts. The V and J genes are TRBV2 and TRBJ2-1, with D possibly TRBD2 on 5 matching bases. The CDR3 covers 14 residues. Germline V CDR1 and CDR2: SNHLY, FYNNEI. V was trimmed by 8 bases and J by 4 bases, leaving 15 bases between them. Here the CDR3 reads CASAWTGFYNEQFF. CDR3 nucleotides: TGTGCCAGCGCCTGGACTGGATTTTACAATGAGCAGTTCTTC.

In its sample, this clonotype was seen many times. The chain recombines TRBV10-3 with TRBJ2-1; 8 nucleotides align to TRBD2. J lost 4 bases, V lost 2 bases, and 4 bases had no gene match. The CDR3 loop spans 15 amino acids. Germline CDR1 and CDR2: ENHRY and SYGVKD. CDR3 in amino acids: CAISEGAGGYNEQFF. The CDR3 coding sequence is TGTGCCATCAGTGAGGGGGCGGGAGGTTACAATGAGCAGTTCTTC.

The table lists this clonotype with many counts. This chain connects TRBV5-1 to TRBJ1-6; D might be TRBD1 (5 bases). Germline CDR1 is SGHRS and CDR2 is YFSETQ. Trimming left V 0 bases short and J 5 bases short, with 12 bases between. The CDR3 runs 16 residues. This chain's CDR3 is CASSLDQGLDNSPLHF. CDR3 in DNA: TGCGCCAGCAGCTTGGATCAGGGTTTGGATAATTCACCCCTCCACTTT.